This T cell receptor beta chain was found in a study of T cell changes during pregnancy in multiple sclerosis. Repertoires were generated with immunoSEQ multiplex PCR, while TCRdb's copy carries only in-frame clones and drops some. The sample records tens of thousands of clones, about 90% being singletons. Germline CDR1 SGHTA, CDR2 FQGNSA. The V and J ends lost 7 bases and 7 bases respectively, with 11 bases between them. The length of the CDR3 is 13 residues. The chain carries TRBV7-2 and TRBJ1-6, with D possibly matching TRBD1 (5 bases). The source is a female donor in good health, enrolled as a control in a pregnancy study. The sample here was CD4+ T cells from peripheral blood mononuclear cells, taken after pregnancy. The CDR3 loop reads CASTSGGNSPLHF. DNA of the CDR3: TGTGCCAGCACCAGTGGGGGGAATTCACCCCTCCACTTT.